The present entry profiles one T cell receptor (beta chain) with its context. Original methodology: Using reference gene primer amplification, nucleated cell counts were estimated. This table comes from immunoSEQ multiplex PCR, and its TCRdb copy is limited to in-frame clones, with some not included. Clone size and V and J calls were adopted from that table, with D and trimming inferred from the DNA. This sample carries about 400,000 clones, approximately 86% of them seen once, and the ten largest clones take around 3%. Germline CDR1 and CDR2: GTSNPN and SVGIG (reference sequence). CDR3 length: 13 amino acids. The trim removed 8 bases at V and 5 bases at J, leaving 7 bases unmatched. This entry belongs to a study of blood T cell repertoires in COVID-19. Study summary: The origin of the acute and convalescent COVID-19 samples was the United States, Italy and Spain. Sources were T cells, B-cell-depleted T cells, or PBMCs; the material itself was cDNA or gDNA.

The gene calls are TRBV30 and TRBJ2-5; 11 positions match TRBD1. The receptor's source is a human donor in a cohort sampled during active COVID-19. Sequencing was done on a sample of peripheral blood. In DNA, the CDR3 is TGTGCCGCCAGGGACAGGGGGTGGGAGACCCAGTACTTC. It specifies CAARDRGWETQYF.